This T cell receptor (beta chain) was documented in a study of blood T cell repertoires in COVID-19. On the study more broadly: COVID-19 samples collected from the United States, Italy and Spain covered acute and convalescent phases.

Libraries were prepared by immunoSEQ multiplex PCR; TCRdb keeps only in-frame clonotypes and omits some of them. This table holds fewer than 250,000 clones, around four fifths found once. With V trimmed by 0 bases and J by 5 bases, 2 bases remained unmatched. Germline V lookup: CDR1 SGHDN, CDR2 FVKESK. The CDR3 is 16 amino acids. This receptor was identified in a woman aged 55-75 years with active or convalescent COVID-19. The V and J genes are TRBV14 and TRBJ1-3; 12 bases are shared with TRBD1. The sequenced material came from peripheral blood. The CDR3 protein is CASSQEGTGGRNTIYF. The CDR3 DNA reads as TGTGCCAGCAGCCAAGAGGGGACAGGGGGCCGAAACACCATATATTTT. The full variable domain, in which reference TRBV14 and TRBJ1-3 provide the parts outside the CDR3, is EAGVTQFPSHSVIEKGQTVTLRCDPISGHDNLYWYRRVMGKEIKFLLHFVKESKQDESGMPNNRFLAERTGGTYSTLKVQPAELEDSGVYFCASSQEGTGGRNTIYFGEGSWLTVV.